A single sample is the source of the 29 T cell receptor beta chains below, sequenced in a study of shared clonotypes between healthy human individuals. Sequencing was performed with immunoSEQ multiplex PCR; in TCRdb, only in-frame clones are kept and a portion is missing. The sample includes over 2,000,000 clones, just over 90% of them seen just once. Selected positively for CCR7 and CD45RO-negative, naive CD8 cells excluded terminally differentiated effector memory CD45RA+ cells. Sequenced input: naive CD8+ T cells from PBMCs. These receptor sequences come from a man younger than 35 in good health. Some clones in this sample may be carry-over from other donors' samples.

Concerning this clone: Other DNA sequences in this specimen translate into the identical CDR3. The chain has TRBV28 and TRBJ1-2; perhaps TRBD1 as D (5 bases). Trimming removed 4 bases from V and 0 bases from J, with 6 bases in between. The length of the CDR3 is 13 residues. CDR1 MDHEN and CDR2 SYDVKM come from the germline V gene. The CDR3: CASSSTANYGYTF. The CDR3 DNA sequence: TGTGCCAGCAGTTCGACAGCTAACTATGGCTACACCTTC.

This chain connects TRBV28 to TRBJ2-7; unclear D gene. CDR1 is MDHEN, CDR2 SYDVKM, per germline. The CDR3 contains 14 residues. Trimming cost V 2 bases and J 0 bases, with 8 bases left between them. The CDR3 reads CASSLNGYSYEQYF. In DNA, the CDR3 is TGTGCCAGCAGTTTAAATGGTTACTCCTACGAGCAGTACTTC.

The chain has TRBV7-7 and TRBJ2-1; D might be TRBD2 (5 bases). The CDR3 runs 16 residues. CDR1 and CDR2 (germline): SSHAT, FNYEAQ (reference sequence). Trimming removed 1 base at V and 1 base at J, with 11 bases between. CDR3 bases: TGTGCCAGCAGCTTAGATGGTGAGGGATCCTACAATGAGCAGTTCTTC. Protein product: CASSLDGEGSYNEQFF. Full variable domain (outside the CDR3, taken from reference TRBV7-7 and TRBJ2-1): GAGVSQSPRYKVTKRGQDVTLRCDPISSHATLYWYQQALGQGPEFLTYFNYEAQPDKSGLPSDRFSAERPEGSISTLTIQRTEQRDSAMYRCASSLDGEGSYNEQFFGPGTRLTVL.

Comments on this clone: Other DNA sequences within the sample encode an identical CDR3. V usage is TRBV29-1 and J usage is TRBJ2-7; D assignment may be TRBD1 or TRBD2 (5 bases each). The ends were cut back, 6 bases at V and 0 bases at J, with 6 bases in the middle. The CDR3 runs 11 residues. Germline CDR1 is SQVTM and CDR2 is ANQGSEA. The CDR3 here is CSVGVSYEQYF. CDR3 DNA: TGCAGCGTGGGGGTCTCCTACGAGCAGTACTTC.

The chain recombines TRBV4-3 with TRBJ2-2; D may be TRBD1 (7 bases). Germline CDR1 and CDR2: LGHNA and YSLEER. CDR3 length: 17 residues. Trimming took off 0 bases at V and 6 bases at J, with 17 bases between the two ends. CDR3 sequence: CASSQDPDREAPGELFF. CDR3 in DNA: TGCGCCAGCAGCCAAGATCCCGACAGGGAGGCCCCCGGGGAGCTGTTTTTT.

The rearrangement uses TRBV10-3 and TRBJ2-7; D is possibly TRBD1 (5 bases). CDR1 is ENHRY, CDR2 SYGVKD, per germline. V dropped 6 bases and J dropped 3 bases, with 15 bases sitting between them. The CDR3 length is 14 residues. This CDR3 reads CAIRDTNKDYEQYF. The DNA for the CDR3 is TGTGCCATCAGGGACACAAACAAGGACTACGAGCAGTACTTC.

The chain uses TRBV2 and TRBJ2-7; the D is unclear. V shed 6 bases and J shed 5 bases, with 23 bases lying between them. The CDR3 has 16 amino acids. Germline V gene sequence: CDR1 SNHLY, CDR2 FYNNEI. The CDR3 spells CASRGYVVSPEDEQYF. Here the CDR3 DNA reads TGTGCCAGCAGGGGTTATGTTGTCAGTCCCGAAGACGAGCAGTACTTC.

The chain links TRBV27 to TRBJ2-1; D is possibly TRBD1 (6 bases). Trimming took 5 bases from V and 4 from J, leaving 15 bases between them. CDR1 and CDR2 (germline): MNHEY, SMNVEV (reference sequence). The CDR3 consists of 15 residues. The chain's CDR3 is CASSTNRVPYNEQFF. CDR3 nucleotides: TGTGCCAGCAGTACCAACAGGGTTCCTTACAATGAGCAGTTCTTC.

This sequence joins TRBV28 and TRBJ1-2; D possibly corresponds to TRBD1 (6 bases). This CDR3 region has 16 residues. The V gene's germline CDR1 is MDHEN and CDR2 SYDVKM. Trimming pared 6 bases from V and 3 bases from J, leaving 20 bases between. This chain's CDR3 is CASSPTPQGYDYGYTF. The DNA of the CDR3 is TGTGCCAGCAGCCCTACTCCGCAGGGGTACGACTATGGCTACACCTTC.

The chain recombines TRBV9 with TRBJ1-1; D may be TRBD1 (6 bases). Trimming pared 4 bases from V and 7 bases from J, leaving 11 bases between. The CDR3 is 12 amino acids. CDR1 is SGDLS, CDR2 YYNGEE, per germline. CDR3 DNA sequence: TGTGCCAGCAGCCCGGCAGGGGATGAAGCTTTCTTT. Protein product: CASSPAGDEAFF.

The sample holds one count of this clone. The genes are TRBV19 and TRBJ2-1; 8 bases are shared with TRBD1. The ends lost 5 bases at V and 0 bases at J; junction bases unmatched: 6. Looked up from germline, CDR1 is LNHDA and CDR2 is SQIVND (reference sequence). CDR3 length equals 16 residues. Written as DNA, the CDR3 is TGTGCCAGTAGTTGGGACAGGCTAAGCTCCTACAATGAGCAGTTCTTC. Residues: CASSWDRLSSYNEQFF.

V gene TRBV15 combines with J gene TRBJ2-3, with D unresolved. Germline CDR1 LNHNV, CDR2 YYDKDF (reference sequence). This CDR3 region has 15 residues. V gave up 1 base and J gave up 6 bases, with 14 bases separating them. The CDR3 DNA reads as TGTGCCACCAGCAGAGCTGACGCCATCGGGGATACGCAGTATTTT. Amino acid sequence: CATSRADAIGDTQYF. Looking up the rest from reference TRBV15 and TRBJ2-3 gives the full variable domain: DAMVIQNPRYQVTQFGKPVTLSCSQTLNHNVMYWYQQKSSQAPKLLFHYYDKDFNNEADTPDNFQSRRPNTSFCFLDIRSPGLGDTAMYLCATSRADAIGDTQYFGPGTRLTVL.

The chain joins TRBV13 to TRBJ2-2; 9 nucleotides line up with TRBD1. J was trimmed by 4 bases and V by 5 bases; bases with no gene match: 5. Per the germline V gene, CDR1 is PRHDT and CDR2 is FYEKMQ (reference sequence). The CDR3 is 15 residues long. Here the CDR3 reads CASSLGTGITGELFF. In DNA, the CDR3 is TGTGCCAGCAGCCTCGGGACAGGGATCACCGGGGAGCTGTTTTTT. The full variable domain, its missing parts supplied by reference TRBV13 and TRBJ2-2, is AAGVIQSPRHLIKEKRETATLKCYPIPRHDTVYWYQQGPGQDPQFLISFYEKMQSDKGSIPDRFSAQQFSDYHSELNMSSLELGDSALYFCASSLGTGITGELFFGEGSRLTVL.

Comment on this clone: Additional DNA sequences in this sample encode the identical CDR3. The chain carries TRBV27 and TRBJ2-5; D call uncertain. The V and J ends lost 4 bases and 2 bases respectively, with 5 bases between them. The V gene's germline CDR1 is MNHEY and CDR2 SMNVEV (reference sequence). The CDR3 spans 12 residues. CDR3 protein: CASSSRQETQYF. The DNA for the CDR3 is TGTGCCAGCAGTTCGAGGCAAGAGACCCAGTACTTC.

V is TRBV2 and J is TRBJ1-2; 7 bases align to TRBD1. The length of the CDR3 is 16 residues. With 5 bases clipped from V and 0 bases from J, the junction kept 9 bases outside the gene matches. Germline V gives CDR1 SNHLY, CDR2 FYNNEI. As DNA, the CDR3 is TGTGCCAGCAGTCCCGACAGGGCACCAACTAACTATGGCTACACCTTC. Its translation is CASSPDRAPTNYGYTF.

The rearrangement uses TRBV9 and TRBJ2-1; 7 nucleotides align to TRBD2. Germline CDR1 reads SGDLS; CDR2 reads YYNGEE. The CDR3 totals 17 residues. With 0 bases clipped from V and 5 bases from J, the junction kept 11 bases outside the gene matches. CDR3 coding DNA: TGTGCCAGCAGCGTAGATTCTTGGGCGGGAGAAGACAATGAGCAGTTCTTC. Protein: CASSVDSWAGEDNEQFF.

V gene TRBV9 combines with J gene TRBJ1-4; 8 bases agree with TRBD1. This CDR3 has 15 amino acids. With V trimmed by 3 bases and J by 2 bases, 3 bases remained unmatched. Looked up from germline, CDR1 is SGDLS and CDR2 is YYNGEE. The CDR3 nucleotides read TGTGCCAGCAGCGGACAGGGGTGGACTAATGAAAAACTGTTTTTT. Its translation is CASSGQGWTNEKLFF.

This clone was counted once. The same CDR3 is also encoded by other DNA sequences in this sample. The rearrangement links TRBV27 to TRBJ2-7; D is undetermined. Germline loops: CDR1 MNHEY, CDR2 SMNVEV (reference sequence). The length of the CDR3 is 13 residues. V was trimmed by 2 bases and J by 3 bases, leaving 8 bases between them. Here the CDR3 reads CASSLQGGYEQYF. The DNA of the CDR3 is TGTGCCAGCAGTTTACAAGGCGGCTACGAGCAGTACTTC.

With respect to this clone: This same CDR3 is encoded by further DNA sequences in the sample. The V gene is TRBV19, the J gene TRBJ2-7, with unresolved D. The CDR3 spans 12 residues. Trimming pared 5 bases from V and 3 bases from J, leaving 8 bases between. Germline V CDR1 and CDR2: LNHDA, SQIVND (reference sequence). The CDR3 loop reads CASSGGFYEQYF. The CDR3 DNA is TGTGCCAGTAGTGGCGGATTCTACGAGCAGTACTTC.

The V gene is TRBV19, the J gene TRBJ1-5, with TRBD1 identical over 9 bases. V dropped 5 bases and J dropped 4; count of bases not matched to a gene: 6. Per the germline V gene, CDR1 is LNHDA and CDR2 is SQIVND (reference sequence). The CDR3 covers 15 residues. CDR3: CASSLRGQGNQPQHF. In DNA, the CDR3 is TGTGCCAGTAGTCTAAGGGGACAGGGTAATCAGCCCCAGCATTTT.

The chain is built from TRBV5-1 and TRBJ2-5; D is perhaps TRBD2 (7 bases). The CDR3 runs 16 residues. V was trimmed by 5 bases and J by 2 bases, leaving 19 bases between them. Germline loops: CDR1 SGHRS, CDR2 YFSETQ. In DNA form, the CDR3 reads TGCGCCAGCAGGTTTTGGGGGCGGGGGCAACAAGAGACCCAGTACTTC. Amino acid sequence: CASRFWGRGQQETQYF.

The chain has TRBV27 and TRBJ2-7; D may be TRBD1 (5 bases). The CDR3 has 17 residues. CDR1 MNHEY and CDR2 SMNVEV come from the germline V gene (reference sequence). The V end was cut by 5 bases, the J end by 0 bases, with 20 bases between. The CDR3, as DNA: TGTGCCAGCAGTCCCGTGGGGCCCACTACGAGCTCCTACGAGCAGTACTTC. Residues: CASSPVGPTTSSYEQYF.

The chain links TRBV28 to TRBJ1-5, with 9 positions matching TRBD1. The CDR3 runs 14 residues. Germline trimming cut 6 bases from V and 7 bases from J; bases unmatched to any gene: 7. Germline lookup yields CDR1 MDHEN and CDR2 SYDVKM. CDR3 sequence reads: CASRWGQGGQPQHF. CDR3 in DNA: TGTGCCAGCAGGTGGGGACAGGGAGGGCAGCCCCAGCATTTT.

CDR3: CASSPGREGLWNEQFF. The CDR3 nucleotides are TGTGCCAGTAGCCCGGGGCGGGAGGGCCTATGGAATGAGCAGTTCTTC. The rearrangement uses TRBV19 and TRBJ2-1, with 9 bases aligning to TRBD2. The CDR3 sequence is 16 residues long. In germline, CDR1 is LNHDA, CDR2 SQIVND (reference sequence). V lost 6 bases and J lost 7; bases outside the gene matches: 13.

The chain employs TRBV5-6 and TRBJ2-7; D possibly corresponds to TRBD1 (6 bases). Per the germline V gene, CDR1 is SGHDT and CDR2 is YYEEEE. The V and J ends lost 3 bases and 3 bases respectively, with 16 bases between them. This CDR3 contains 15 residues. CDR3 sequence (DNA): TGTGCCAGCAGCTCCGAGACAGGACCCAACTACGAGCAGTACTTC. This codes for CASSSETGPNYEQYF.

CDR3 DNA sequence: TGCGCCAGCACCTCGTTTGAGGGAACTTTCTTT. Protein sequence: CASTSFEGTFF. V gene TRBV5-1 combines with J gene TRBJ1-1; D is ambiguous. Germline CDR1 SGHRS, CDR2 YFSETQ. CDR3 length: 11 amino acids. V lost 6 bases and J lost 12, with 15 bases in between.

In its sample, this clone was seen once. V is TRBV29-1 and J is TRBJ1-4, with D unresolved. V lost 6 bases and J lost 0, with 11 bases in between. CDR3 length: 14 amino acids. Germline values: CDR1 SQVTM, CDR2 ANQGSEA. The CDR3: CSVFPVATNEKLFF. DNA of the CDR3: TGCAGCGTCTTCCCAGTGGCAACTAATGAAAAACTGTTTTTT.

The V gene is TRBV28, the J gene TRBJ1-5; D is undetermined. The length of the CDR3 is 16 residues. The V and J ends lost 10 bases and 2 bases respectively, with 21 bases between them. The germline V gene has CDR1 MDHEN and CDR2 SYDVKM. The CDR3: CATFQSAGPGNQPQHF. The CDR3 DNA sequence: TGTGCCACGTTCCAATCCGCCGGGCCCGGCAATCAGCCCCAGCATTTT.

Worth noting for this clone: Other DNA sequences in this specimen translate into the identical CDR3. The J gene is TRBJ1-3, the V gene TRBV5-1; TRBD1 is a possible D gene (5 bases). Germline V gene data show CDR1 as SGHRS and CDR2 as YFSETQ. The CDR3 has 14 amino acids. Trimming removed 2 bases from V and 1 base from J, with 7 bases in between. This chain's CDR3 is CASSLAGSGNTIYF. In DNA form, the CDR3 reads TGCGCCAGCAGCTTAGCAGGGTCTGGAAACACCATATATTTT.